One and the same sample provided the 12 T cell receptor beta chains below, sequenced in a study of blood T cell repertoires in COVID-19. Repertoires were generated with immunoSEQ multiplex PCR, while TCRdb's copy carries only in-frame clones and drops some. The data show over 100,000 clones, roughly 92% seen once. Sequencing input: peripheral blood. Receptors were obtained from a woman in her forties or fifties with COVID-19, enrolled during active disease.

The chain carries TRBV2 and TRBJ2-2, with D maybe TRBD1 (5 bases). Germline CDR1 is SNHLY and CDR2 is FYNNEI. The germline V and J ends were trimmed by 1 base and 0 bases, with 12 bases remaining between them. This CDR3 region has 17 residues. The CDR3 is CASSEGDSFTNTGELFF. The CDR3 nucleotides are TGTGCCAGCAGTGAAGGAGACAGCTTCACGAACACCGGGGAGCTGTTTTTT.

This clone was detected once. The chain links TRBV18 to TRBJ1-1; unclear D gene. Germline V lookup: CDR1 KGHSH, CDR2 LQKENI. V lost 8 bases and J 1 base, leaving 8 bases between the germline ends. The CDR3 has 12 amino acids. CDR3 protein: CASRDPNTEAFF. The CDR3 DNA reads TGTGCCAGCCGGGATCCGAACACTGAAGCTTTCTTT.

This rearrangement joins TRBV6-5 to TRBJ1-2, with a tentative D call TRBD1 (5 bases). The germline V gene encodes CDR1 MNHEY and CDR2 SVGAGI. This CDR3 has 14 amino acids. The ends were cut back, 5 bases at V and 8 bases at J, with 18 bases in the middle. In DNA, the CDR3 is TGTGCCAGCAGTCTTACAAGGACATACGGGGGCTACACCTTC. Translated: CASSLTRTYGGYTF.

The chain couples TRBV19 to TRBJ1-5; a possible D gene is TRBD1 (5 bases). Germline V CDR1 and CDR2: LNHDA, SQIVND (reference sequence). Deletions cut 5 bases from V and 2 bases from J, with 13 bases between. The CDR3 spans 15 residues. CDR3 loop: CASSQGDAGNQPQHF. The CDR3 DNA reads TGTGCCAGTAGTCAAGGGGATGCGGGCAATCAGCCCCAGCATTTT.

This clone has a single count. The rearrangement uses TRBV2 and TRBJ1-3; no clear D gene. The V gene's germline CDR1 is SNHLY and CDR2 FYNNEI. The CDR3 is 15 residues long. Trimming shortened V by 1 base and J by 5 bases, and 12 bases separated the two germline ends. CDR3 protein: CASSEGGGWRNTIYF. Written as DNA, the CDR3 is TGTGCCAGCAGTGAAGGAGGTGGGTGGAGAAACACCATATATTTT.

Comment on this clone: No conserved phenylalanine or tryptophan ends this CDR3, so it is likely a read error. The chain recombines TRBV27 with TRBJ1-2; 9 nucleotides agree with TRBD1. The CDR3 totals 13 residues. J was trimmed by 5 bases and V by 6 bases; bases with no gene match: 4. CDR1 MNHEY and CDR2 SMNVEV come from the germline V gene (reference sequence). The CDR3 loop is CASRGGQGYGYTL. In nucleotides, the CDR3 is TGTGCCAGCAGAGGAGGACAGGGGTATGGCTACACCCTC.

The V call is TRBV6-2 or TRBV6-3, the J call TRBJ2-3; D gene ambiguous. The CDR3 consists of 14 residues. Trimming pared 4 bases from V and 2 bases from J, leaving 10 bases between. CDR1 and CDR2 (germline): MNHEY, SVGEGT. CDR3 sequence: CASSWSTTTDTQYF. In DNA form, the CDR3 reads TGTGCCAGCAGTTGGAGTACGACCACAGATACGCAGTATTTT.

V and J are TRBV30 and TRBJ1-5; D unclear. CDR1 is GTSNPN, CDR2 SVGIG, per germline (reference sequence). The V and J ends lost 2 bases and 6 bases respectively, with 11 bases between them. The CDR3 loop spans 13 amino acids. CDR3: CAWSSGIGQPQHF. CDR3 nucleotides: TGTGCCTGGAGTAGCGGGATAGGTCAGCCCCAGCATTTT.

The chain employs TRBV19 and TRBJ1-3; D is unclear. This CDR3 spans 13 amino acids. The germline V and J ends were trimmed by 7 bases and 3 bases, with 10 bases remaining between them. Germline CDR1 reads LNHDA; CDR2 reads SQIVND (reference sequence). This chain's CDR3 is CASKRGSGNTIYF. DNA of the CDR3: TGTGCCAGTAAGCGGGGTAGTGGAAACACCATATATTTT.

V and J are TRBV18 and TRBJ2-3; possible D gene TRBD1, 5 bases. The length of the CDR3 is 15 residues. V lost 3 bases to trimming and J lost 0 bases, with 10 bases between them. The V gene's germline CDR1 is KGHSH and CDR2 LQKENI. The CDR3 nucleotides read TGTGCCAGCTCACCGGGGCAGTTTAGCACAGATACGCAGTATTTT. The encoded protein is CASSPGQFSTDTQYF. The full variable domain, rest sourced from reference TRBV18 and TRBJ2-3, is NAGVMQNPRHLVRRRGQEARLRCSPMKGHSHVYWYRQLPEEGLKFMVYLQKENIIDESGMPKERFSAEFPKEGPSILRIQQVVRGDSAAYFCASSPGQFSTDTQYFGPGTRLTVL.

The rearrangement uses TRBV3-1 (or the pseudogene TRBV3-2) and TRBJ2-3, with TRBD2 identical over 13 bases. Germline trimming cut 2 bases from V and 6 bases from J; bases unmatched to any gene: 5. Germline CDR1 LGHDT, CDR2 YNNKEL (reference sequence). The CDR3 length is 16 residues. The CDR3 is CASSQLRTSGSDTQYF. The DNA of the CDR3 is TGTGCCAGCAGCCAACTCCGGACTAGCGGGAGTGATACGCAGTATTTT.

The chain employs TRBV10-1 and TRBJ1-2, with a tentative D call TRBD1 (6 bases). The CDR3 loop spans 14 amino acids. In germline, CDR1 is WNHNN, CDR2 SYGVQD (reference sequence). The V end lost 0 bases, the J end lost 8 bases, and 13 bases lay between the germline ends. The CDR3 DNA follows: TGCGCCAGCAGTGAGTCGGATGGCAGGGGAGGCTACACCTTC. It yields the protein CASSESDGRGGYTF.